These 27 T cell receptor beta chains share one sample of origin, sequenced in a study of T cells in Graves' hyperthyroidism and ophthalmopathy. Amplification targeted TCR beta CDR3 regions from RNA transcripts. First-round RT-PCR with HTBI primers amplified the TCR CDR3 region. In TCRdb, the multiplex PCR reads were re-called with MiXCR into one record per CDR3 protein. Of 650,000 to 850,000 distinct CDR3 sequences listed, under 20% are singletons. The source material was blood. The receptors here all came from a woman aged 45-60 years with Graves' hyperthyroidism that later progressed to Graves' ophthalmopathy.

This clonotype showed up just a few times. CDR3 nucleotides: TGTGCCAGCAGCTCTCTCGCGGGGGGAGGGAATGAGCAGTTCTTC. This gives the protein CASSSLAGGGNEQFF. The chain recombines TRBV5-4 with TRBJ2-1, with 8 positions matching TRBD2. Per germline, CDR1 SGHNT and CDR2 YYREEE (reference sequence). The CDR3 loop spans 15 amino acids. V was pared by 3 bases and J by 7 bases, with 9 bases of the junction left unmatched.

This clonotype was observed a handful of times. The chain couples TRBV29-1 to TRBJ2-3, with TRBD2 matching 15 bases. The CDR3 sequence is 14 residues long. Germline values: CDR1 SQVTM, CDR2 ANQGSEA. Trimming cost V 6 bases and J 6 bases; bases outside gene matches: 4. CDR3 DNA sequence: TGCAGCGTGGGACTAGCGGGGGGATTTGATACGCAGTATTTT. Its translation: CSVGLAGGFDTQYF.

This clonotype was seen many times. The rearrangement links TRBV9 to TRBJ2-7; maybe TRBD1 (6 bases). Germline CDR1 is SGDLS and CDR2 is YYNGEE. CDR3 length: 12 residues. V was pared by 0 bases and J by 7 bases, with 8 bases between. The CDR3 here is CASSVERGEQYF. The DNA of the CDR3 is TGTGCCAGCAGCGTAGAGAGGGGGGAGCAGTACTTC.

This clonotype was recorded a few times. The CDR3 is CASSLGPGGQPQHF. In DNA form, the CDR3 reads TGTGCCAGCAGCTTAGGCCCAGGGGGACAGCCCCAGCATTTT. V is TRBV13 and J is TRBJ1-5; 7 nucleotides match TRBD1. CDR1 PRHDT and CDR2 FYEKMQ come from the germline V gene (reference sequence). This CDR3 region has 14 residues. Trimming took 0 bases from V and 7 from J; bases not matched to a gene: 3.

This clonotype was seen many times. J is TRBJ2-1 and V is TRBV5-1; D gene uncertain. V lost 0 bases and J 1 base, leaving 5 bases between the germline ends. Germline values: CDR1 SGHRS, CDR2 YFSETQ. This CDR3 has 14 amino acids. Here the CDR3 reads CASSLEPSYNEQFF. The CDR3 region has the DNA TGCGCCAGCAGCTTGGAGCCGTCCTACAATGAGCAGTTCTTC.

This clonotype was seen many times. The V gene is TRBV7-8, the J gene TRBJ1-2; TRBD1 is a possible D gene (6 bases). The CDR3 runs 13 residues. V shed 2 bases and J shed 6 bases, with 10 bases lying between them. From germline, CDR1 is SGHVS and CDR2 FQNEAQ. Written as DNA, the CDR3 is TGTGCCAGCAGCTTACTCAGGGGCCATGGCTACACCTTC. Translating gives CASSLLRGHGYTF. Full variable domain (remainder filled in from reference TRBV7-8 and TRBJ1-2): GAGVSQSPRYKVAKRGQDVALRCDPISGHVSLFWYQQALGQGPEFLTYFQNEAQLDKSGLPSDRFFAERPEGSVSTLKIQRTQQEDSAVYLCASSLLRGHGYTFGSGTRLTVV.

The sample holds many counts of this clonotype. The chain carries TRBV6-1 and TRBJ1-6; D unclear. The CDR3 contains 14 residues. Germline CDR1 reads MNHNS; CDR2 reads SASEGT. V lost 5 bases to trimming and J lost 8 bases, with 13 bases between them. The CDR3 region is CASSMVSRDSPLHF. The CDR3 DNA is TGTGCCAGCAGTATGGTCTCGCGGGATTCACCCCTCCACTTT.

This clonotype was seen repeatedly, ten times or more. The chain carries TRBV5-1 and TRBJ1-1; no clear D gene. V was cut by 0 bases and J by 4 bases, with 10 bases left in between. Germline V lookup: CDR1 SGHRS, CDR2 YFSETQ. This CDR3 is built from 14 residues. The CDR3 DNA follows: TGCGCCAGCAGCTTGGGAAAAATGGGCACTGAAGCTTTCTTT. Encoded protein: CASSLGKMGTEAFF.

This clonotype occurred a few times. V and J are TRBV27 and TRBJ1-5; D gene ambiguous. With 2 bases removed from V and 0 bases from J, the gap between germline ends came to 11 bases. Looked up from germline, CDR1 is MNHEY and CDR2 is SMNVEV (reference sequence). This CDR3 spans 16 amino acids. CDR3 amino acids: CASSLDPRGSNQPQHF. CDR3 nucleotide sequence: TGTGCCAGCAGTTTAGACCCCCGTGGTAGCAATCAGCCCCAGCATTTT.

This clonotype was seen many times. The chain combines TRBV6-1 with TRBJ1-3; 7 positions agree with TRBD1. V was pared by 6 bases and J by 4 bases, with 3 bases of the junction left unmatched. The germline V gene has CDR1 MNHNS and CDR2 SASEGT. The CDR3 sequence is 13 residues long. The CDR3 DNA reads as TGTGCCAGCAGCCGGGACAGCGGAAACACCATATATTTT. Protein product: CASSRDSGNTIYF.

This clonotype occurred many times. The chain recombines TRBV12-3 or TRBV12-4 with TRBJ1-1, with 8 bases identical to TRBD1. J was trimmed by 0 bases and V by 6 bases; bases with no gene match: 9. The CDR3 has 16 residues. This CDR3 is CASSQGQEIMNTEAFF. The CDR3 DNA is TGTGCCAGCAGCCAGGGACAGGAAATCATGAACACTGAAGCTTTCTTT.

The chain carries TRBV6-1 and TRBJ2-1; TRBD2 matches at 8 bases. CDR3 length: 12 amino acids. CDR1 is MNHNS and CDR2 is SASEGT in the germline V gene. V shed 3 bases and J 11 bases; nucleotides not matched to a gene: 3. CDR3 nucleotide sequence: TGTGCCAGCAGTGATGAGCGGGGGCAGCAGTTCTTC. Amino acid sequence: CASSDERGQQFF.

The rearrangement links TRBV19 to TRBJ1-1; D ambiguous. The germline V gene has CDR1 LNHDA and CDR2 SQIVND (reference sequence). The CDR3 consists of 15 residues. Trimming stripped 9 bases from V and 2 bases from J, with 19 bases between. This CDR3 is CASSPRQRRNTEAFF. Here the CDR3 DNA reads TGTGCCAGCTCCCCGAGGCAACGAAGAAACACTGAAGCTTTCTTT. Variable domain in full (rest from reference TRBV19 and TRBJ1-1): DGGITQSPKYLFRKEGQNVTLSCEQNLNHDAMYWYRQDPGQGLRLIYYSQIVNDFQKGDIAEGYSVSREKKESFPLTVTSAQKNPTAFYLCASSPRQRRNTEAFFGQGTRLTVV.

Ten or more counts support this clonotype. This chain connects TRBV3-1 to TRBJ2-1; 12 bases are shared with TRBD2. The junction had 7 bases not matched to a gene; V was cut back by 2 bases and J by 8 bases. Germline V gene sequence: CDR1 LGHDT, CDR2 YNNKEL (reference sequence). The CDR3 runs 16 residues. CDR3 protein: CASSQPPSGGADEQFF. CDR3 nucleotide sequence: TGTGCCAGCAGCCAACCTCCTAGCGGGGGGGCCGATGAGCAGTTCTTC.

The genes are TRBV29-1 and TRBJ1-2; D is uncertain. Germline V gives CDR1 SQVTM, CDR2 ANQGSEA. Trimming took 3 bases from V and 6 from J, leaving 8 bases between them. This CDR3 has 11 amino acids. The CDR3 nucleotides are TGCAGCGTTGAGGCCCAGAATGGCTACACCTTC. Translated: CSVEAQNGYTF.

V gene TRBV28 combines with J gene TRBJ1-6; D is ambiguous. There are 14 residues in the CDR3. Germline V gives CDR1 MDHEN, CDR2 SYDVKM. Trimming removed 5 bases at V and 9 bases at J, with 14 bases between. The CDR3 DNA follows: TGTGCCAGCAGTGCTGCCTTGGGCGGTTCACCCCTCCACTTT. Translation: CASSAALGGSPLHF. Complete variable domain (other parts from reference TRBV28 and TRBJ1-6): DVKVTQSSRYLVKRTGEKVFLECVQDMDHENMFWYRQDPGLGLRLIYFSYDVKMKEKGDIPEGYSVSREKKERFSLILESASTNQTSMYLCASSAALGGSPLHFGNGTRLTVT.

V usage is TRBV6-1 and J usage is TRBJ1-1; D is perhaps TRBD1 (5 bases). This CDR3 is 14 amino acids long. The germline V and J ends were trimmed by 4 bases and 4 bases, with 13 bases remaining between them. Germline assignment: CDR1 MNHNS and CDR2 SASEGT. Written as DNA, the CDR3 is TGTGCCAGCAGTGGCAACGCAGGGAGCACTGAAGCTTTCTTT. Residues: CASSGNAGSTEAFF.

CDR3 protein: CASSDAGQMNTEAFF. The CDR3 bases are TGTGCCAGCAGTGACGCGGGACAGATGAACACTGAAGCTTTCTTT. The chain recombines TRBV6-1 with TRBJ1-1, with 7 bases identical to TRBD1. V trimming: 3 bases; J trimming: 0 bases; junction bases outside the gene matches: 4. Germline V CDR1 and CDR2: MNHNS, SASEGT. The CDR3 covers 15 residues.

Only a few counts were recorded for this clonotype. DNA for the CDR3: TGTGCCAGCAGGGAAGGACAGGGAGGCTCCTATAATTCACCCCTCCACTTT. Translated, it gives CASREGQGGSYNSPLHF. This rearrangement joins TRBV12-3 or TRBV12-4 to TRBJ1-6; 8 nucleotides align to TRBD1. The CDR3 sequence is 17 residues long. V shed 6 bases, J shed 0 bases, and the junction held 7 bases outside the gene matches.

Here the CDR3 reads CASSSPARAIGPNQPQHF. In DNA, the CDR3 is TGTGCCAGTAGTTCCCCCGCCCGGGCCATCGGCCCCAATCAGCCCCAGCATTTT. The chain employs TRBV19 and TRBJ1-5, with D unresolved. The CDR3 contains 18 residues. Trimming took 5 bases from V and 3 from J, leaving 23 bases between them. CDR1 is LNHDA, CDR2 SQIVND, per germline (reference sequence).

V gene TRBV29-1 combines with J gene TRBJ1-1; 7 bases are a match to TRBD1. This CDR3 comprises 12 residues. J was trimmed by 7 bases and V by 4 bases; bases with no gene match: 6. Per germline, CDR1 SQVTM and CDR2 ANQGSEA. CDR3 protein: CSVGIGGYEAFF. Written as DNA, the CDR3 is TGCAGCGTTGGGATAGGGGGCTATGAAGCTTTCTTT.

The chain couples TRBV5-8 to TRBJ1-3; no reliable D call. V lost 2 bases, J lost 2 bases, and 8 bases lay in between. Germline V CDR1 and CDR2: SGHTS, YDEGEE. The CDR3 consists of 14 residues. CDR3 amino acids: CASSFSTAGNTIYF. In nucleotides, the CDR3 is TGTGCCAGCAGCTTCTCTACGGCTGGAAACACCATATATTTT.

This clonotype was seen repeatedly, ten times or more. This chain uses TRBV3-1 with TRBJ1-6; D is uncertain. CDR3 length equals 15 residues. V dropped 4 bases and J dropped 4 bases, with 11 bases sitting between them. Germline values: CDR1 LGHDT, CDR2 YNNKEL (reference sequence). CDR3 DNA sequence: TGTGCCAGCAGCCGAGTCAGAGATTATAATTCACCCCTCCACTTT. The encoded protein is CASSRVRDYNSPLHF. Using reference TRBV3-1 and TRBJ1-6 for the parts outside the CDR3, the full variable domain is DTAVSQTPKYLVTQMGNDKSIKCEQNLGHDTMYWYKQDSKKFLKIMFSYNNKELIINETVPNRFSPKSPDKAHLNLHINSLELGDSAVYFCASSRVRDYNSPLHFGNGTRLTVT.

The chain uses TRBV5-1 and TRBJ1-6, with TRBD1 as a possible D gene (6 bases). Germline loops: CDR1 SGHRS, CDR2 YFSETQ. The ends were cut back, 0 bases at V and 9 bases at J, with 13 bases in the middle. This CDR3 contains 15 residues. CDR3 loop: CASSLAVQGSSPLHF. The CDR3, as DNA: TGCGCCAGCAGCTTGGCCGTACAGGGTAGTTCACCCCTCCACTTT.

The chain recombines TRBV24-1 with TRBJ2-3, with 10 nucleotides matching TRBD1. The junction had 3 bases not matched to a gene; V was cut back by 3 bases and J by 4 bases. The CDR3 has 15 amino acids. CDR1 and CDR2 (germline): KGHDR, SFDVKD. The CDR3 sequence: CATSDPGQGPDTQYF. DNA for the CDR3: TGTGCCACCAGTGATCCGGGACAGGGGCCAGATACGCAGTATTTT.

This clonotype was counted at least ten times. The chain joins TRBV5-4 to TRBJ1-1; D remains unclear. CDR1 and CDR2 from the germline V gene are SGHNT and YYREEE (reference sequence). The CDR3 loop spans 15 amino acids. V was pared by 0 bases and J by 6 bases, with 15 bases between. CDR3 protein: CASSLGSPSGAEAFF. CDR3 DNA sequence: TGTGCCAGCAGCTTGGGTTCGCCCTCGGGCGCTGAAGCTTTCTTT.

As regards this clonotype: This may be a read error, as it is one base from a much larger clone. The chain employs TRBV12-3 or TRBV12-4 and TRBJ1-3, with a possible D match to TRBD1 (6 bases). CDR3 length: 15 amino acids. With 3 bases removed from V and 2 bases from J, the gap between germline ends came to 11 bases. The CDR3 nucleotides are TGTGCCAGCAGTTTTCAGGGGATCCCTGGAAACACCATATATTTT. Translating it yields CASSFQGIPGNTIYF.